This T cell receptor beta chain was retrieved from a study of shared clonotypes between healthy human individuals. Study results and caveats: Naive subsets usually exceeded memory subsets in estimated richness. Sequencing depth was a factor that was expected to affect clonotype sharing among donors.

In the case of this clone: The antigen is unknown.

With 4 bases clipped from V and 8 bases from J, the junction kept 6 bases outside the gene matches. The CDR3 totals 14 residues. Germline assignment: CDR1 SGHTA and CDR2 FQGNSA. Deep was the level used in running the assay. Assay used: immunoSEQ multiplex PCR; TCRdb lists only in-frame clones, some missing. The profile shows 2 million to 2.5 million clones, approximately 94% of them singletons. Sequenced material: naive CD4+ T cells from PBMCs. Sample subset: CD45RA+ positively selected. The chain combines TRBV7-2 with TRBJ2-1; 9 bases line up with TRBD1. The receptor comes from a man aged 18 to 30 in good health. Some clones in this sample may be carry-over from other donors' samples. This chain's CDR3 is CASSSGQGTDEQFF. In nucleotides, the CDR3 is TGTGCCAGCAGCTCGGGACAGGGAACGGATGAGCAGTTCTTC.